One sample yielded the 31 T cell receptor beta chains listed below, sequenced in a study of T cells after yellow fever vaccination (dated by TCRdb to about 2019). The library was generated by 5' RACE. The sequencer was an Illumina NovaSeq 6000. TCRdb reanalyzed the raw reads on its own, using fastp at Q25 for trimming and MiXCR for clone calling, and kept in-frame beta chains. For every CDR3 protein sequence, its rows merge into one entry that carries the most common genes and DNA. The sample profile shows 400,000 to 450,000 distinct CDR3 sequences; around a sixth of them were found once. Roughly 19% of the sample is held by the ten biggest clonotypes. What this sample's treatment or condition label stands for: live attenuated yellow fever vaccine strain. The specimen was PBMCs, collected before the yellow fever booster vaccination. All receptors derive from a man younger than 30 who received the YFV17D yellow fever vaccine.

The chain has TRBV20-1 and TRBJ1-5; D ambiguous. Germline-derived CDR1 and CDR2 are DFQATT and SNEGSKA (reference sequence). The V end was cut by 1 base, the J end by 4 bases, with 14 bases between. The CDR3 contains 15 residues. The CDR3 is CSARVGRTKNQPQHF. In nucleotides, the CDR3 is TGCAGTGCTAGAGTAGGACGGACCAAAAATCAGCCCCAGCATTTT.

This chain joins TRBV7-6 and TRBJ1-4; no clear D. V was cut by 5 bases and J by 8 bases, with 12 bases left in between. Germline CDR1 and CDR2: SGHVS and FNYEAQ. The CDR3 is 13 residues long. Here the CDR3 reads CASSPPSREKLFF. CDR3 coding DNA: TGTGCCAGCAGCCCGCCGTCGAGGGAAAAACTGTTTTTT. The full variable domain, its missing parts supplied by reference TRBV7-6 and TRBJ1-4, is GAGVSQSPRYKVTKRGQDVALRCDPISGHVSLYWYRQALGQGPEFLTYFNYEAQQDKSGLPNDRFSAERPEGSISTLTIQRTEQRDSAMYRCASSPPSREKLFFGSGTQLSVL.

The chain carries TRBV28 and TRBJ1-2; D call uncertain. The CDR3 length is 13 residues. Trimming removed 2 bases at V and 7 bases at J, with 11 bases between. The germline V gene has CDR1 MDHEN and CDR2 SYDVKM. The CDR3 region has the DNA TGTGCCAGCAGTTTAAGAGGGTATAGTGGCTACACCTTC. Its translation is CASSLRGYSGYTF.

The genes are TRBV9 and TRBJ2-1; 12 bases align to TRBD2. The CDR3 has 15 amino acids. CDR1 and CDR2 from the germline V gene are SGDLS and YYNGEE. J was trimmed by 10 bases and V by 0 bases; bases with no gene match: 5. The DNA for the CDR3 is TGTGCCAGCAGCGTAGAGCTAGCGGGGGGGCAGGAGCAGTTCTTC. Protein: CASSVELAGGQEQFF.

This clonotype was counted between two and nine times. At one boundary the junction diverges from the germline segment, which might be a read error. This chain uses TRBV20-1 with TRBJ2-1; D gene unclear. Per germline, CDR1 DFQATT and CDR2 SNEGSKA (reference sequence). CDR3 length: 14 amino acids. The CDR3 DNA sequence: TGCAGTGCTAGAGATACATCCTCCCACAATGAGCAGTTCTTC. Translated: CSARDTSSHNEQFF.

This clonotype appeared many times. The chain employs TRBV4-3 and TRBJ2-4; TRBD1 matches at 8 bases. Germline V CDR1 and CDR2: LGHNA, YSLEER. The CDR3 contains 13 residues. V lost 8 bases to trimming and J lost 5 bases; unmatched junction nucleotides: 5. The CDR3 sequence: CASRDRNQNIQYF. The CDR3 coding sequence is TGCGCCAGCCGGGACAGGAATCAAAACATTCAGTACTTC.

This rearrangement joins TRBV12-3 or TRBV12-4 to TRBJ1-3; D is uncertain. The CDR3 runs to 16 residues. Trimming shortened V by 2 bases and J by 0 bases, and 11 bases separated the two germline ends. The CDR3 loop is CASSLSGSYSGNTIYF. The CDR3 coding sequence is TGTGCCAGCAGTTTATCGGGCAGTTACTCTGGAAACACCATATATTTT.

The chain joins TRBV10-3 to TRBJ1-2, with D possibly being TRBD1 (6 bases). Trimming cost V 3 bases and J 4 bases, with 15 bases left between them. The germline gives CDR1 ENHRY, CDR2 SYGVKD. The CDR3 spans 15 residues. The CDR3 sequence: CAISEGVDSLYGYTF. DNA for the CDR3: TGTGCCATCAGTGAAGGGGTGGACAGCCTCTATGGCTACACCTTC.

This clonotype came up a few times. The chain joins TRBV7-3 to TRBJ2-3, with D unresolved. This CDR3 has 13 residues. Trimming left V 0 bases short and J 5 bases short, with 6 bases between. CDR1 is SGHTA and CDR2 is FQGTGA in the germline V gene. CDR3: CASSLTNEDTQYF. The DNA of the CDR3 is TGTGCCAGCAGCTTAACGAATGAAGATACGCAGTATTTT.

CDR3 DNA: TGCGCCAGCAGCTTCTTTCGCGGGGGGGACCAAGAGACCCAGTACTTC. It specifies CASSFFRGGDQETQYF. This chain connects TRBV5-1 to TRBJ2-5; 9 nucleotides match TRBD2. The germline gives CDR1 SGHRS, CDR2 YFSETQ. The J segment lost 0 bases and the V segment lost 2 bases, leaving 5 bases of the junction unmatched. The CDR3 is 16 amino acids. Variable domain in full (rest from reference TRBV5-1 and TRBJ2-5): KAGVTQTPRYLIKTRGQQVTLSCSPISGHRSVSWYQQTPGQGLQFLFEYFSETQRNKGNFPGRFSGRQFSNSRSEMNVSTLELGDSALYLCASSFFRGGDQETQYFGPGTRLLVL.

This clonotype was found a few times. The chain combines TRBV11-3 with TRBJ1-1; 7 positions agree with TRBD1. Germline CDR1 reads SGHNT; CDR2 reads YENEEA. Losses at the gene ends were 3 bases for V and 7 bases for J; bases not matched to a gene: 5. The CDR3 spans 13 residues. The CDR3 DNA reads TGTGCCAGCAGCTTGACAGGGTCGGTTGAAGCTTTCTTT. Translation gives CASSLTGSVEAFF.

This chain uses TRBV18 with TRBJ1-1; D is ambiguous. Trimming left V 4 bases short and J 3 bases short, with 6 bases between. CDR3 length equals 12 residues. Germline V gene sequence: CDR1 KGHSH, CDR2 LQKENI. The CDR3 coding sequence is TGTGCCAGCTCACGTCGGGACACTGAAGCTTTCTTT. It codes for CASSRRDTEAFF.

CDR3 region: CASNGEVYEQYV. CDR3 in DNA: TGCGCCAGCAATGGTGAGGTCTACGAGCAGTACGTC. The V gene is TRBV4-3, the J gene TRBJ2-7; D remains ambiguous. CDR3 length: 12 residues. Germline V gene sequence: CDR1 LGHNA, CDR2 YSLEER. V was clipped by 7 bases and J by 3 bases, with 10 bases between them.

The rearrangement joins TRBV27 to TRBJ2-7; no definite D call. Looked up from germline, CDR1 is MNHEY and CDR2 is SMNVEV (reference sequence). The V and J ends lost 6 bases and 0 bases respectively, with 21 bases between them. This CDR3 region has 17 residues. The CDR3 DNA follows: TGTGCCAGCAGACCCTTAAAGACCGGCTCCCTCTCCTACGAGCAGTACGTC. It yields the protein CASRPLKTGSLSYEQYV.

This clonotype was counted ten times or more. The J gene is TRBJ2-7, the V gene TRBV29-1; 7 bases are a match to TRBD1. Germline CDR1 reads SQVTM; CDR2 reads ANQGSEA. This CDR3 is built from 11 residues. V lost 7 bases, J lost 7 bases, and 7 bases stayed unmatched. The CDR3 region has the DNA TGCAGCGCCGTGACAGGGAATGAGCAGTACTTC. Protein product: CSAVTGNEQYF.

This chain uses TRBV7-8 with TRBJ2-7; TRBD1 matches 9 bases. From germline, CDR1 is SGHVS and CDR2 FQNEAQ. Trimming took 5 bases from V and 5 from J; bases not matched to a gene: 10. The CDR3 has 15 residues. In DNA, the CDR3 is TGTGCCAGCAGCCGTACCCCCGGACAGGGGAACGAGCAGTACGTC. Translating gives CASSRTPGQGNEQYV.

The table lists this clonotype with a few counts. V usage is TRBV20-1 and J usage is TRBJ2-3; TRBD2 matches 8 bases. The CDR3 is made up of 14 amino acids. CDR1 is DFQATT and CDR2 is SNEGSKA in the germline V gene (reference sequence). V lost 3 bases, J lost 4 bases, and 6 bases stayed unmatched. This CDR3 is CSASWRGVADTQYF. The CDR3 DNA is TGCAGTGCTAGCTGGCGGGGGGTGGCAGATACGCAGTATTTT.

Only a few counts were recorded for this clonotype. The V call is TRBV29-1, the J call TRBJ2-7, with D possibly matching TRBD1 (5 bases). The CDR3 is made up of 12 amino acids. Looked up from germline, CDR1 is SQVTM and CDR2 is ANQGSEA. CDR3 in amino acids: CSVSMGPYEQYF. The CDR3 DNA follows: TGCAGTGTCTCGATGGGGCCCTACGAGCAGTACTTC.

This clonotype was detected a few times. The CDR3 is CASSTGVQFF. CDR3 nucleotide sequence: TGTGCCAGCAGCACTGGCGTCCAGTTCTTC. This chain links TRBV21-1 with TRBJ2-1. TRBV21-1 is recorded as a pseudogene. CDR3 length: 10 residues.

The genes are TRBV27 and TRBJ1-3, with D possibly being TRBD1 (6 bases). The V end lost 4 bases, the J end lost 3 bases, and 13 bases lay between the germline ends. CDR3 length: 15 residues. The germline V gene has CDR1 MNHEY and CDR2 SMNVEV (reference sequence). CDR3 in DNA: TGTGCCAGCAGTTCAAGGGGGGCTTTTGGAAACACCATATATTTT. Translation: CASSSRGAFGNTIYF.

V and J are TRBV6-2 or TRBV6-3 and TRBJ2-4, with D perhaps matching TRBD1 (5 bases). V was clipped by 0 bases and J by 10 bases, with 10 bases between them. The germline V gene has CDR1 MNHEY and CDR2 SVGEGT. The CDR3 spans 13 residues. The DNA for the CDR3 is TGTGCCAGCAGTTACTCAGGGGCCAAGATTCAGTACTTC. Protein sequence: CASSYSGAKIQYF.

This sequence joins TRBV18 and TRBJ2-3; TRBD1 agrees at 8 bases. The germline gives CDR1 KGHSH, CDR2 LQKENI. This CDR3 contains 15 residues. V lost 7 bases to trimming and J lost 0 bases; unmatched junction nucleotides: 6. CDR3: CASFQGAMSTDTQYF. CDR3 DNA sequence: TGTGCCAGCTTCCAGGGGGCGATGAGCACAGATACGCAGTATTTT.

V gene TRBV7-2 combines with J gene TRBJ2-2; the D is unclear. Germline CDR1 SGHTA, CDR2 FQGNSA. The length of the CDR3 is 15 residues. Trimming pared 8 bases from V and 3 bases from J, leaving 16 bases between. CDR3 nucleotides: TGTGCCAGCGGATTTTCCCCGGGTTACACCGGGGAGCTGTTTTTT. It is translated as CASGFSPGYTGELFF.

Ten or more counts support this clonotype. The chain uses TRBV2 and TRBJ1-1; D call uncertain. V dropped 5 bases and J dropped 0 bases, with 7 bases sitting between them. The germline V gene encodes CDR1 SNHLY and CDR2 FYNNEI. There are 13 residues in the CDR3. The CDR3 is CASSQQMNTEAFF. The CDR3 DNA reads TGTGCCAGCAGTCAGCAGATGAACACTGAAGCTTTCTTT. Based on the CDR3 plus reference TRBV2 and TRBJ1-1, the full variable domain is EPEVTQTPSHQVTQMGQEVILRCVPISNHLYFYWYRQILGQKVEFLVSFYNNEISEKSEIFDDQFSVERPDGSNFTLKIRSTKLEDSAMYFCASSQQMNTEAFFGQGTRLTVV.

The chain employs TRBV7-3 and TRBJ2-1; 10 positions agree with TRBD2. The J segment lost 5 bases and the V segment lost 5 bases, leaving 6 bases of the junction unmatched. The CDR3 totals 15 residues. Germline V CDR1 and CDR2: SGHTA, FQGTGA. The CDR3 here is CASSQTSGVNNEQFF. CDR3 DNA: TGTGCCAGCAGCCAAACTAGCGGGGTGAACAATGAGCAGTTCTTC.

This clonotype was observed a few times. The chain carries TRBV4-2 and TRBJ1-1, with a weak D call TRBD1 (5 bases). The ends were cut back, 1 base at V and 0 bases at J, with 6 bases in the middle. This CDR3 is built from 14 residues. CDR1 and CDR2 from the germline V gene are LGHNA and YNFKEQ. The CDR3 is CASSQGTLNTEAFF. The CDR3, as DNA: TGTGCCAGCAGCCAAGGGACACTGAACACTGAAGCTTTCTTT.

This clonotype has more than one count but fewer than ten. The chain is built from TRBV15 and TRBJ1-3, with D tentatively TRBD1 (5 bases). V lost 0 bases and J lost 2, with 8 bases in between. Germline CDR1 LNHNV, CDR2 YYDKDF (reference sequence). This CDR3 comprises 15 residues. The CDR3 sequence: CATSRDWGPGNTIYF. The CDR3 nucleotides are TGTGCCACCAGCAGAGATTGGGGCCCTGGAAACACCATATATTTT. Looking up the rest from reference TRBV15 and TRBJ1-3 gives the full variable domain: DAMVIQNPRYQVTQFGKPVTLSCSQTLNHNVMYWYQQKSSQAPKLLFHYYDKDFNNEADTPDNFQSRRPNTSFCFLDIRSPGLGDTAMYLCATSRDWGPGNTIYFGEGSWLTVV.

The chain couples TRBV7-2 to TRBJ2-7, with D tentatively TRBD2 (5 bases). CDR3 length: 13 amino acids. Germline-derived CDR1 and CDR2 are SGHTA and FQGNSA. V lost 5 bases to trimming and J lost 4 bases, with 12 bases between them. CDR3 coding DNA: TGTGCCAGCAGCCCTGATCCGGGGTACGAGCAGTACTTC. Protein product: CASSPDPGYEQYF.

The rearrangement links TRBV12-3 or TRBV12-4 to TRBJ2-7; D is perhaps TRBD1 (6 bases). V was clipped by 1 base and J by 2 bases, with 12 bases between them. The CDR3 consists of 15 residues. CDR3 amino acids: CASSLVTGRTYEQYF. CDR3 nucleotide sequence: TGTGCCAGCAGTTTAGTTACAGGGCGGACCTACGAGCAGTACTTC.

The rearrangement links TRBV12-3 or TRBV12-4 to TRBJ2-5, with TRBD2 as a possible D gene (6 bases). The V and J ends lost 6 bases and 1 base respectively, with 12 bases between them. The CDR3 spans 14 residues. The CDR3 DNA follows: TGTGCCAGCAGGAGACTAGGATTCCAAGAGACCCAGTACTTC. It is translated as CASRRLGFQETQYF.

The chain links TRBV6-2 or TRBV6-3 to TRBJ2-1, with 8 nucleotides matching TRBD1. Germline lookup yields CDR1 MNHEY and CDR2 SVGEGT. This CDR3 is built from 16 residues. Trimming removed 6 bases from V and 4 bases from J; junction bases left unmatched: 11. The CDR3 protein is CASSLGQGWPYNEQFF. CDR3 nucleotide sequence: TGTGCCAGCAGCCTTGGACAGGGTTGGCCGTACAATGAGCAGTTCTTC.